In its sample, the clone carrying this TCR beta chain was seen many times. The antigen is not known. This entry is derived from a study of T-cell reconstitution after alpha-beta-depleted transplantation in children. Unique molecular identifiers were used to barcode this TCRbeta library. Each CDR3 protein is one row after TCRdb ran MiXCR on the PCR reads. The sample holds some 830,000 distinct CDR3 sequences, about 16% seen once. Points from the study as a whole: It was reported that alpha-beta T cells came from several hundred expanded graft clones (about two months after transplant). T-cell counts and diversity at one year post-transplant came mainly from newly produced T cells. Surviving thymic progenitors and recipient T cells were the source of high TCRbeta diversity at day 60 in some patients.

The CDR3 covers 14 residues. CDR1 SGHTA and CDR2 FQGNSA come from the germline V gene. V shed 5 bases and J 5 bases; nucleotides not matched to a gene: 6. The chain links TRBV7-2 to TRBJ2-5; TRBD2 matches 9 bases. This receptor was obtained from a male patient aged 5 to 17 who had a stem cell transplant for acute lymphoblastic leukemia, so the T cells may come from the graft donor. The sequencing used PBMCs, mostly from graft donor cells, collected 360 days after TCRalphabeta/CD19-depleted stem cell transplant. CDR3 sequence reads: CASSTGTSWETQYF. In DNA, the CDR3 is TGTGCCAGCAGCACAGGGACTAGCTGGGAGACCCAGTACTTC.